This TCR beta chain was found in a study of CD8 T cells in ankylosing spondylitis. Germline V gene sequence: CDR1 SGHTA, CDR2 FQGNSA. V lost 5 bases, J lost 8 bases, and 10 bases stayed unmatched. This CDR3 has 15 amino acids. This clonotype was detected a few times. Antigen specificity is unknown. Points from the study as a whole: Seemingly characteristic of ankylosing spondylitis blood was a TCR beta motif consisting of roughly 8 highly homologous variants. Disease-linked clones bore a CD8+ phenotype, appearing relatively rarely in peripheral blood. Earlier work had already found some motif variants in reactive arthritis synovial fluid and blood. Reports say disease-linked clones showed up significantly more in matched ankylosing spondylitis synovial fluid.

TCR beta libraries were made by quantitative 5'-RACE with molecular barcodes. TCRdb recomputed calls from the 5' RACE reads with MiXCR, one row per CDR3 protein. This table has about 440,000 distinct CDR3 sequences, roughly 17% appearing once. This sequence joins TRBV7-2 and TRBJ1-4; TRBD1 matches at 8 bases. Sequencing input: blood, either unsorted or a sorted T cell fraction (not recorded which). The sequence was collected from a male donor with ankylosing spondylitis. CDR3 residues: CASSPAGGGLEKLFF. Here the CDR3 DNA reads TGTGCCAGCAGCCCCGCAGGGGGCGGGCTGGAAAAACTGTTTTTT. Combining the CDR3 with reference TRBV7-2 and TRBJ1-4 gives the whole variable domain GAGVSQSPSNKVTEKGKDVELRCDPISGHTALYWYRQSLGQGLEFLIYFQGNSAPDKSGLPSDRFSAERTGGSVSTLTIQRTQQEDSAVYLCASSPAGGGLEKLFFGSGTQLSVL.